This T cell receptor (beta chain) is from a study of STAT5B mutations in CD4+ large granular lymphocyte leukemia. The CDR3 covers 17 residues. Germline CDR1 ENHRY, CDR2 SYGVKD. The V gene end was trimmed by 10 bases and the J gene end by 2 bases; junction bases not matched to a gene: 12. This clone was recorded once. Its antigen is undetermined. Buffy coats from healthy blood donors served as controls. Sequencing was at survey level. Profiled with immunoSEQ multiplex PCR; TCRdb holds only in-frame clones, not every one. The sample yields 20,000 or so clones, 75% seen once. Study results and caveats: Without putative leukemic clones, patient CD4-sorted repertoires remained more clonal than healthy CD4+ repertoires. 8/27 top patient clones versus 2/35 control clones were TRBV06-family.

V is TRBV10-3 and J is TRBJ2-6; 9 bases line up with TRBD2. The clonotype comes from a human donor in good health. Sequenced input: CD4+ T cells from blood buffy coats. CDR3 bases: TGTGCCACCCACAGTCAAGCGGGGGGCCCTGGGGCCAACGTCCTGACTTTC. It yields the protein CATHSQAGGPGANVLTF.